This TCR beta chain derives from a study of T cell responses to AZD1222 COVID-19 vaccine (dated by TCRdb to the early 2020s). A note on the overall study: AZD1222 recipients with second doses at about 4 weeks or about 12 weeks were pooled, because spike-specific TCR depth and breadth did not differ between schedules. TCR sequencing covered more than 230 trial participants: roughly 200 given two doses of AZD1222 and 26 given two doses of MenACWY control vaccine. Trial participants were enrolled by age into subgroups of 18-55, 56-69 and 70-plus years, and approximately 150, 30 and 60 TCR-sequenced participants, respectively, were included in these subgroups. Overall results and qualifications from the work: A significant rise in spike-specific TCR breadth and depth was observed after two AZD1222 doses relative to day 0 and relative to MenACWY recipients. In the small 56-69-year group, the increase in depth fell short of significance, most likely because of low power. Vaccine-associated CD4 TCRs spanned the whole spike protein, with dominant responses in regions 160-218 and 743-854. No day 14 peak-response samples were available, so repertoires were characterized only after the peak T cell response. Epitopes outside the regions mutated in the B.1.351 and B.1.1.7 variants were reportedly recognized by nearly half of the unique spike-specific TCRs. Participants were mostly white British and included more females than males, and it was suggested by the authors that clonal diversity may have been underestimated. Conclusions about previously exposed vaccinees are limited, since just five or six AZD1222 recipients were seropositive for SARS-CoV-2 at baseline.

The CDR3 regions of human TCRbeta chains were analyzed by immunosequencing. The original methods were these. TCRs in the repertoires were matched against a reference library of SARS-CoV-2-specific TCRs that had been generated with the MIRA antigen-specificity platform. Breadth was defined as the fraction of unique TCRs that were SARS-CoV-2-associated. Depth was defined as the fraction of total T cells that were SARS-CoV-2-associated. Using the MIRA data, each spike-specific TCR was assigned both to the spike region to which the TCR was reactive and to a CD4 or CD8 class. Log10-transformed breadth and depth values were compared by one-way ANOVA with Sidak's multiple comparisons tests. TCRdb took this table from immuneACCESS and kept in-frame rearrangements with V and J called. Such tables lack part of the clones; where checked against another copy, unresolved V genes explain under half of the gap, and the rest is unexplained. The V and J calls and clone size were taken over from that table, and D and trimming were inferred from the DNA. The sample table shows about 86,000 clones, and about 92% are seen once. The top ten clones comprise around 2.2% of the sample.

V gives up 3 bases and J gives up 4 bases, and the segment between their germline ends measures 13 bases. From a lookup of the germline V gene, CDR1 and CDR2 are SGHDN and FVKESK. Reading from cysteine to phenylalanine, the CDR3 counts 15 amino acids. CDR3 DNA is the only sequence kept; it has 45 bases, read in frame from the first base. This clone showed up just once. Its cognate antigen has yet to be identified. Base qualities were left out, and no much larger clone turns up one base away. According to the study, the label for this sample's time point signals: baseline before first vaccination. Samples from vaccinated people were obtained from the UK trials COV001 and COV002, which included a single-blind randomized controlled phase 2/3 trial of AZD1222 (ChAdOx1 nCoV-19) in healthy adults. Trial participant PBMC samples were collected at day 0 and day 28 after the second dose for TCRbeta chain sequencing.

The clonotype originates from an adult in good health. The sequence is built from TRBV14 and TRBJ2-1; the D segment might be TRBD1 or TRBD2, since each matches 5 bases. The sample in question was peripheral blood, obtained on day 0 of AZD1222 vaccination. The CDR3 sequence is CASSQGPGPYNEQFF. The DNA sequence is given as TGTGCCAGCAGCCAGGGGCCGGGACCTTACAATGAGCAGTTCTTC.